The 10 T cell receptor beta chains given below trace back to one sample, sequenced in a study of blood T cell repertoires in COVID-19. The repertoire was sequenced with immunoSEQ multiplex PCR; TCRdb's copy has only in-frame clones and lacks some. The sample records about 120,000 clones, 76% being singletons. The sample comprised peripheral blood. Receptors originate from an elderly woman with acute or convalescent COVID-19.

The V call is TRBV5-4, the J call TRBJ2-2, with 10 bases that match TRBD1. CDR1 is SGHNT and CDR2 is YYREEE in the germline V gene (reference sequence). This CDR3 has 17 amino acids. The V and J ends lost 4 bases and 4 bases, in that order; junction bases with no gene match: 10. The chain's CDR3 is CASSGSRQGAPTGELFF. In DNA, the CDR3 is TGTGCCAGCAGCGGATCCCGACAGGGGGCCCCCACCGGGGAGCTGTTTTTT. Full variable domain (remainder filled in from reference TRBV5-4 and TRBJ2-2): ETGVTQSPTHLIKTRGQQVTLRCSSQSGHNTVSWYQQALGQGPQFIFQYYREEENGRGNFPPRFSGLQFPNYSSELNVNALELDDSALYLCASSGSRQGAPTGELFFGEGSRLTVL.

The gene calls are TRBV30 and TRBJ2-7, with 9 bases lining up with TRBD2. V lost 7 bases to trimming and J lost 3 bases; unmatched junction nucleotides: 7. CDR3 length equals 13 residues. From germline, CDR1 is GTSNPN and CDR2 SVGIG (reference sequence). CDR3 sequence (DNA): TGTGCCTCCGCCGGGACTAGCCACTACGAGCAGTACTTC. Its protein product is CASAGTSHYEQYF. The complete variable domain, with remaining parts taken from reference TRBV30 and TRBJ2-7, reads SQTIHQWPATLVQPVGSPLSLECTVEGTSNPNLYWYRQAAGRGLQLLFYSVGIGQISSEVPQNLSASRPQDRQFILSSKKLLLSDSGFYLCASAGTSHYEQYFGPGTRLTVT.

This rearrangement joins TRBV7-9 to TRBJ2-1; TRBD2 aligns across 9 bases. Trimming cost V 3 bases and J 9 bases; bases outside gene matches: 6. The length of the CDR3 is 14 residues. CDR1 SEHNR and CDR2 FQNEAQ come from the germline V gene (reference sequence). DNA of the CDR3: TGTGCCAGCAGCTTTGAAGTGCGGGAGGGTGAGCAGTTCTTC. Protein: CASSFEVREGEQFF.

The V and J genes are TRBV10-3 and TRBJ2-1; 9 bases match TRBD1. CDR3 length: 16 amino acids. With V trimmed by 5 bases and J by 7 bases, 12 bases remained unmatched. Per the germline V gene, CDR1 is ENHRY and CDR2 is SYGVKD. CDR3 bases: TGTGCCATCAGTCCCCCGGGACAGGGAACGAGTAATGAGCAGTTCTTC. Translated: CAISPPGQGTSNEQFF.

This clone has only one observation. The gene calls are TRBV4-3 and TRBJ2-1; 8 positions agree with TRBD2. This CDR3 is 17 amino acids long. V lost 0 bases, J lost 8 bases, and 12 bases stayed unmatched. Germline loops: CDR1 LGHNA, CDR2 YSLEER. The CDR3 sequence is CASSQDRLAHLGDEQFF. The CDR3 nucleotides are TGCGCCAGCAGCCAAGACAGACTAGCGCACCTAGGGGATGAGCAGTTCTTC.

The chain links TRBV2 to TRBJ2-7; no definite D call. V gave up 5 bases and J gave up 0 bases, with 5 bases separating them. Germline lookup yields CDR1 SNHLY and CDR2 FYNNEI. CDR3 size: 12 residues. The CDR3 bases are TGTGCCAGCAGTCTCAGCTCCTACGAGCAGTACTTC. Its translation is CASSLSSYEQYF.

The sample holds one count of this clone. The genes are TRBV5-1 and TRBJ2-1, with D perhaps matching TRBD2 (5 bases). The CDR3 runs 13 residues. CDR1 SGHRS and CDR2 YFSETQ come from the germline V gene. V dropped 4 bases and J dropped 10 bases, with 15 bases sitting between them. Here the CDR3 reads CASSRDGLQEQFF. The CDR3, as DNA: TGCGCCAGCAGCCGGGATGGGCTTCAGGAGCAGTTCTTC.

The V gene is TRBV7-8, the J gene TRBJ1-1; TRBD1 agrees at 9 bases. J was trimmed by 0 bases and V by 1 base; bases with no gene match: 3. CDR1 and CDR2 from the germline V gene are SGHVS and FQNEAQ. The CDR3 runs 16 residues. The CDR3 sequence: CASSLGTGGMNTEAFF. The DNA for the CDR3 is TGTGCCAGCAGCTTAGGTACAGGGGGCATGAACACTGAAGCTTTCTTT.

The rearrangement joins TRBV5-4 to TRBJ2-5; 8 bases line up with TRBD2. The DNA end is more similar to TRBJ2-7, so the J call may be wrong. The germline gives CDR1 SGHNT, CDR2 YYREEE (reference sequence). The CDR3 runs 13 residues. The chain's CDR3 is CASSEREPGEQYF. For the CDR3, the DNA is TGTGCCAGCAGCGAGCGGGAGCCCGGCGAGCAGTACTTC.

The chain carries TRBV7-2 and TRBJ1-5, with TRBD1 as a possible D gene (6 bases). Germline V gene data show CDR1 as SGHTA and CDR2 as FQGNSA. The germline V and J ends were trimmed by 0 bases and 2 bases, with 17 bases remaining between them. This CDR3 has 18 amino acids. This chain's CDR3 is CASSLASRGGAGNQPQHF. The CDR3 DNA reads as TGTGCCAGCAGCTTAGCGAGTCGGGGGGGCGCGGGCAATCAGCCCCAGCATTTT.